Given below is one T cell receptor beta chain in context. What it binds is unknown. Generated by immunoSEQ multiplex PCR, the TCRdb table keeps only in-frame clones and is missing some. In the table there are around 48,000 clones, roughly 78% of which are singletons. This entry comes from a study of PD-1 blockade in mismatch repair-deficient tumors. The study's findings and limits: Rapid post-treatment expansion, then contraction, generally preceding radiologic response, marked tumor-resident clones.

Every patient had mismatch repair deficiency by PCR or immunohistochemistry. The source of this sequence is an adult with mismatch repair-deficient cancer. The sequences come from peripheral blood, collected 4 weeks after starting pembrolizumab.

This CDR3 reads CSVERGLAGDDEQFF. The CDR3 DNA reads as TGCAGCGTTGAAAGGGGGCTAGCGGGAGACGATGAGCAGTTCTTC. This chain joins TRBV29-1 and TRBJ2-1, with 10 bases matching TRBD2. Germline V gene sequence: CDR1 SQVTM, CDR2 ANQGSEA. Trimming took 2 bases from V and 8 from J; bases not matched to a gene: 9. The CDR3 runs 15 residues.